This TCR beta chain was documented in a study of blood T cell repertoires in COVID-19. Trimming stripped 0 bases from V and 4 bases from J, with 26 bases between. This CDR3 contains 20 residues. The germline V gene has CDR1 SGHRS and CDR2 YFSETQ. Original handling: Amplification of reference gene primers provided the estimated nucleated cell counts. This table comes from immunoSEQ multiplex PCR, and its TCRdb copy is limited to in-frame clones, with some not included. The V and J calls and clone size were taken over from that table, and D and trimming were inferred from the DNA. The table includes about 120,000 clones, roughly 84% detected once.

The V and J genes are TRBV5-1 and TRBJ1-3, with TRBD1 as a possible D gene (5 bases). This clonotype was sampled from a woman in her 30s who had recovered from COVID-19. Sequences were obtained from PBMCs or T cells enriched from blood (not recorded which). DNA of the CDR3: TGCGCCAGCAGCTTGGCCTTACACGGGGGGGAGACCCTACTCGGAAACACCATATATTTT. Its translation is CASSLALHGGETLLGNTIYF. The variable domain in full, with the rest retrieved from reference TRBV5-1 and TRBJ1-3, is KAGVTQTPRYLIKTRGQQVTLSCSPISGHRSVSWYQQTPGQGLQFLFEYFSETQRNKGNFPGRFSGRQFSNSRSEMNVSTLELGDSALYLCASSLALHGGETLLGNTIYFGEGSWLTVV.